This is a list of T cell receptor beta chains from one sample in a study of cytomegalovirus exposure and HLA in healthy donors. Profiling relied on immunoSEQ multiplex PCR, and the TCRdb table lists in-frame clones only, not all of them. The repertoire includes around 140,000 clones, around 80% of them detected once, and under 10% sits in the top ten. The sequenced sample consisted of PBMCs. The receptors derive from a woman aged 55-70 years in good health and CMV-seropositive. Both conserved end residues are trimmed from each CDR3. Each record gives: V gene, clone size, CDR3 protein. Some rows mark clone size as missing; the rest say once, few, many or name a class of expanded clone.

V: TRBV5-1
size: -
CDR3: ASSLDGGRNTEAF

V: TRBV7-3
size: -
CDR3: ASSLDISYEQY

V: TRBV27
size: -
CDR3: ASSFFSGDLYEQY

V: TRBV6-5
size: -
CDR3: ASSYSHSRGETQY

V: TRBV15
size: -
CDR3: ATSRAGDSGNTIY

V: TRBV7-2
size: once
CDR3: ASSSDRGYEQY

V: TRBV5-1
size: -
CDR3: ASSPSGSPYEQY

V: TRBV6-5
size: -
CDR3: ASRASVGADTQY

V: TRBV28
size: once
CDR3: ASQRGNEQF

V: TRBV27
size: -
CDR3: ASTPSGPFTSASTDTQY

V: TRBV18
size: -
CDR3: ASSRGAGANVLT

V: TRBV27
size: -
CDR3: ASSDFSNQPQH

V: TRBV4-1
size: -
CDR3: ASSQSGTSVYEQY

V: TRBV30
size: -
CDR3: AWITGTGEPGIHYRAVH

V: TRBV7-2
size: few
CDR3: ASSYRHHGEAF

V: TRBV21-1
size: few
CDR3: ASILQGKADEKLF

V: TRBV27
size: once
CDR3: ASSMTGGNQPQH

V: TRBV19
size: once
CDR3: ASSTTGGTDTQY

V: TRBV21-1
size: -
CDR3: ASSKYLAGERGGNEQF

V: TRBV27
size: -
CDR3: ASDGSYEQY

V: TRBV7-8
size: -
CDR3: ASSLARGIEAF